The text below deals with one T cell receptor beta chain. Its target is unknown. V lost 6 bases, J lost 4 bases, and 12 bases lay in between. Germline CDR1 and CDR2: MNHEY and SVGAGI. The CDR3 consists of 13 residues. This entry comes from a study of T cell responses to AZD1222 COVID-19 vaccine. Study conclusions and caveats: Females outnumbered males among donors, who were mostly white British; clonal diversity was possibly underestimated. Spike-specific TCR breadth rose after two AZD1222 doses, and depth rose as well.

Only in-frame clones appear in the TCRdb table, and some are missing; sequencing was by immunoSEQ multiplex PCR. The data show 120,000 to 150,000 clones, around 88% seen once. This specimen consisted of peripheral blood, obtained on day 0 of AZD1222 vaccination. The rearrangement uses TRBV6-5 and TRBJ1-2; a weak D match, TRBD1 (5 bases). This clonotype originated in an adult in good health. CDR3 nucleotide sequence: TGTGCCAGCAGGGGGACGGAGTCCTATGGCTACACCTTC. Encoded protein: CASRGTESYGYTF.